This T cell receptor (beta chain) stems from a study of cytomegalovirus exposure and HLA in healthy donors. At the level of the study: About 180 million T cells yielded 90 million to 130 million unique TCR beta sequences in earlier analysis. General observations from the study: Later analysis placed DRB1 highest and HLA-C lowest in TCR association rates, which differed by HLA locus. In all likelihood, a cluster of highly shared sequence variants was a sequencing artifact.

Donors were ostensibly healthy at sampling, although undocumented immune exposures were probable. Researchers ran the PCR with 60 Vbeta and 13 Jbeta primers. The table came from immunoSEQ multiplex PCR; TCRdb's copy has only in-frame clones and leaves some out. The sample lists about 120,000 clones; around 60% were seen once. Note on this clone: Antigen specificity is unknown.

Germline V gene sequence: CDR1 SGHRS, CDR2 YFSETQ. The CDR3 sequence is 14 residues long. Trimming pared 1 base from V and 0 bases from J, leaving 4 bases between. Sequenced: PBMCs. V gene TRBV5-1 combines with J gene TRBJ1-4; D not resolved. This clonotype was obtained from a middle-aged man in good health and CMV-seropositive. The CDR3 loop reads CASSLLPTNEKLFF. The CDR3, as DNA: TGCGCCAGCAGCTTGCTACCAACTAATGAAAAACTGTTTTTT.